Following are 24 T cell receptor beta chains from one sample sequenced in a study of T-cell memory formation after mild COVID-19. TCRdb passed the 5' RACE reads through MiXCR, listing each CDR3 protein once. The sample lists around 200,000 distinct CDR3 sequences, approximately 10% occurring once. The source material was PBMCs or a T cell subset sorted from them (not recorded which). The source of these receptors is a man aged 18 to 30 who had mild COVID-19 (a few samples of this study predate the infection). Cell type and time point are not known.

This clonotype was recorded a few times. The chain combines TRBV7-2 with TRBJ2-5; perhaps TRBD2 as D (5 bases). Germline V gives CDR1 SGHTA, CDR2 FQGNSA. V was clipped by 5 bases and J by 4 bases, with 17 bases between them. This CDR3 comprises 15 residues. CDR3 amino acids: CASSPEGSTTETQYF. The CDR3 DNA reads TGTGCCAGCAGCCCCGAGGGTAGTACTACAGAGACCCAGTACTTC. The full variable domain, rest sourced from reference TRBV7-2 and TRBJ2-5, is GAGVSQSPSNKVTEKGKDVELRCDPISGHTALYWYRQSLGQGLEFLIYFQGNSAPDKSGLPSDRFSAERTGGSVSTLTIQRTQQEDSAVYLCASSPEGSTTETQYFGPGTRLLVL.

This clonotype was counted between two and nine times. The chain joins TRBV5-1 to TRBJ1-1, with 9 bases that match TRBD1. This CDR3 region has 14 residues. CDR1 is SGHRS, CDR2 YFSETQ, per germline. Trimming at V came to 5 bases and at J to 5 bases, leaving 7 bases not matched to a gene. The CDR3 reads CASSTGTGWTEAFF. In DNA form, the CDR3 reads TGCGCCAGCAGTACCGGGACAGGGTGGACTGAAGCTTTCTTT.

This clonotype was seen ten or more times. V and J are TRBV6-2 or TRBV6-3 and TRBJ2-4; perhaps TRBD2 as D (6 bases). Trimming removed 4 bases at V and 12 bases at J, with 19 bases between. From germline, CDR1 is MNHEY and CDR2 SVGEGT. The CDR3 spans 14 residues. CDR3 DNA: TGTGCCAGCAGTTCAATAGTATACCGGGACTCTCAGTACTTC. This codes for CASSSIVYRDSQYF.

As regards this clonotype: An end of the junction differs from the germline gene, which may be a read error. CDR3 nucleotide sequence: TGTGCCAGCTCACCGCTAGAGCCGGGACAGACCCTTTTC. It codes for CASSPLEPGQTLF. J is TRBJ2-7 and V is TRBV18; TRBD1 matches at 7 bases. The CDR3 spans 13 residues. Looked up from germline, CDR1 is KGHSH and CDR2 is LQKENI.

The gene calls are TRBV5-1 and TRBJ1-2, with D unclear. Germline lookup yields CDR1 SGHRS and CDR2 YFSETQ. Trimming pared 0 bases from V and 4 bases from J, leaving 10 bases between. The CDR3 has 14 residues. CDR3 amino acids: CASSLDPGSYGYTF. Written as DNA, the CDR3 is TGCGCCAGCAGCTTGGACCCGGGGAGCTATGGCTACACCTTC.

The V gene is TRBV25-1, the J gene TRBJ1-1; D might be TRBD1 (5 bases). Between the trimmed V and J ends, which lost 3 bases and 6 bases, there was a span of 14 bases. The CDR3 is 14 residues long. The germline CDR1 and CDR2 sequences are MGHDK and SYGVNS. The CDR3 DNA reads TGTGCCAGCAGTGATTGGCAGGGCGGGCCTGAAGCTTTCTTT. Translated, it gives CASSDWQGGPEAFF.

The chain has TRBV12-3 or TRBV12-4 and TRBJ2-4; 8 bases map to TRBD1. The CDR3 has 15 residues. Trimming cost V 6 bases and J 3 bases; bases outside gene matches: 7. The CDR3 here is CASRLRGRGKNIQYF. The CDR3 coding sequence is TGTGCCAGCAGGCTCAGGGGGCGAGGCAAAAACATTCAGTACTTC.

At least ten counts were recorded for this clonotype. This chain joins TRBV20-1 and TRBJ2-3; TRBD2 agrees at 10 bases. The CDR3 is 16 amino acids. J was trimmed by 4 bases and V by 6 bases; bases with no gene match: 13. The germline gives CDR1 DFQATT, CDR2 SNEGSKA (reference sequence). The chain's CDR3 is CSAPPVSGGNPDTQYF. CDR3 in DNA: TGCAGTGCCCCGCCAGTTAGCGGGGGGAATCCAGATACGCAGTATTTT.

This clonotype came up a few times. The chain combines TRBV5-1 with TRBJ2-7; 10 nucleotides line up with TRBD1. Germline-derived CDR1 and CDR2 are SGHRS and YFSETQ. V was pared by 4 bases and J by 2 bases, with 6 bases of the junction left unmatched. The CDR3 loop spans 15 amino acids. In DNA, the CDR3 is TGCGCCAGCAGCACAGCCGGGACAGGGGCCTACGAGCAGTACTTC. It yields the protein CASSTAGTGAYEQYF.

This chain joins TRBV18 and TRBJ1-6, with a tentative D call TRBD1 (5 bases). The CDR3 extends over 16 amino acids. The V end was cut by 2 bases, the J end by 9 bases, with 17 bases between. The germline gives CDR1 KGHSH, CDR2 LQKENI. CDR3 protein: CASSPSPGPDGSPLHF. Here the CDR3 DNA reads TGTGCCAGCTCACCATCCCCGGGGCCCGATGGTTCACCCCTCCACTTT.

This clonotype was detected a few times. The chain employs TRBV6-6 and TRBJ1-2, with 7 positions matching TRBD1. The CDR3 contains 15 residues. The ends lost 5 bases at V and 2 bases at J; junction bases unmatched: 8. Germline V gene data show CDR1 as MNHNY and CDR2 as SVGAGI (reference sequence). CDR3 loop: CASSPRQGMNYGYTF. The CDR3 DNA is TGTGCCAGCAGTCCACGACAGGGTATGAACTATGGCTACACCTTC.

This clonotype appeared a few times. The chain uses TRBV5-1 and TRBJ2-3, with D unresolved. V was shortened by 0 bases and J by 0 bases, with 14 bases between the two germline ends. The V gene's germline CDR1 is SGHRS and CDR2 YFSETQ. The CDR3 is 17 amino acids. The CDR3 DNA sequence: TGCGCCAGCAGCTTGGCCAGTGGCCTAGTTAGCACAGATACGCAGTATTTT. Encoded protein: CASSLASGLVSTDTQYF. The full variable domain, with the rest looked up from reference TRBV5-1 and TRBJ2-3, is KAGVTQTPRYLIKTRGQQVTLSCSPISGHRSVSWYQQTPGQGLQFLFEYFSETQRNKGNFPGRFSGRQFSNSRSEMNVSTLELGDSALYLCASSLASGLVSTDTQYFGPGTRLTVL.

This clonotype has at least ten counts. The chain recombines TRBV15 with TRBJ1-3; D is ambiguous. V was cut by 4 bases and J by 4 bases, with 2 bases left in between. The CDR3 extends over 11 amino acids. CDR1 and CDR2 (germline): LNHNV, YYDKDF (reference sequence). DNA for the CDR3: TGTGCCACCAGCACCGGAAACACCATATATTTT. Amino acid sequence: CATSTGNTIYF.

This clonotype has a handful of counts. This chain links TRBV6-1 with TRBJ2-1, with D possibly matching TRBD2 (5 bases). The CDR3 has 19 amino acids. Trimming removed 2 bases at V and 0 bases at J, with 20 bases between. Germline assignment: CDR1 MNHNS and CDR2 SASEGT. Written as DNA, the CDR3 is TGTGCCAGCAGTGAATATGACGGGGTAGCGTCTATCTCCTACAATGAGCAGTTCTTC. This sequence encodes CASSEYDGVASISYNEQFF.

This clonotype was counted between two and nine times. This chain uses TRBV11-2 with TRBJ1-2; TRBD1 is a possible D gene (5 bases). Trimming shortened V by 1 base and J by 6 bases, and 12 bases separated the two germline ends. Germline-derived CDR1 and CDR2 are SGHAT and FQNNGV. The CDR3 contains 14 residues. The CDR3 DNA sequence: TGTGCCAGCAGCTTAGCTCCCAGGGTACATGGCTACACCTTC. This sequence encodes CASSLAPRVHGYTF. The entire variable domain, with the rest obtained from reference TRBV11-2 and TRBJ1-2, is as follows: EAGVAQSPRYKIIEKRQSVAFWCNPISGHATLYWYQQILGQGPKLLIQFQNNGVVDDSQLPKDRFSAERLKGVDSTLKIQPAKLEDSAVYLCASSLAPRVHGYTFGSGTRLTVV.

The chain joins TRBV5-1 to TRBJ2-3; D may be TRBD1 or TRBD2 (5 bases each). CDR3 length: 14 residues. Deletions cut 2 bases from V and 2 bases from J, with 9 bases between. The germline V gene encodes CDR1 SGHRS and CDR2 YFSETQ. In DNA, the CDR3 is TGCGCCAGCAGCTTCGGGGCCAACACAGATACGCAGTATTTT. Translating gives CASSFGANTDTQYF.

As to this clonotype: One end of the junction does not line up with germline, which may come from a read error. J is TRBJ2-7 and V is TRBV18; 8 bases are a match to TRBD1. CDR3 size: 16 residues. Germline CDR1 is KGHSH and CDR2 is LQKENI. CDR3 bases: TGTGCCATCTCACCTACACCCCCGACAGGGGCCCACGAGCAGTACTTC. It encodes CAISPTPPTGAHEQYF.

The chain employs TRBV6-6 and TRBJ1-5; D gene ambiguous. The CDR3 contains 12 residues. Germline V gene data show CDR1 as MNHNY and CDR2 as SVGAGI (reference sequence). Trimming removed 7 bases at V and 9 bases at J, with 13 bases between. The CDR3 loop is CASNAGLLPQHF. The CDR3 DNA follows: TGTGCCAGCAACGCAGGACTCCTGCCCCAGCATTTT.

This chain uses TRBV12-3 or TRBV12-4 with TRBJ2-4; 7 nucleotides align to TRBD1. CDR3 length: 14 residues. The V and J ends lost 6 bases and 5 bases, in that order; junction bases with no gene match: 7. CDR3 nucleotide sequence: TGTGCCAGCAGCCCCTCCGGGACAGAAAACATTCAGTACTTC. It yields the protein CASSPSGTENIQYF.

This clonotype was seen repeatedly, ten times or more. The chain couples TRBV4-1 to TRBJ2-7; no clear D gene. The length of the CDR3 is 14 residues. V was pared by 0 bases and J by 2 bases, with 8 bases between. In germline, CDR1 is MGHRA, CDR2 YSYEKL. The CDR3 DNA is TGCGCCAGCAGCCAAGAAGCCCAGACCTACGAGCAGTACTTC. Protein sequence: CASSQEAQTYEQYF.

The chain combines TRBV20-1 with TRBJ1-5; no clear D. This CDR3 has 15 residues. Deletions cut 3 bases from V and 0 bases from J, with 12 bases between. Germline CDR1 is DFQATT and CDR2 is SNEGSKA (reference sequence). The chain's CDR3 is CSASTKDYSNQPQHF. The CDR3 nucleotides are TGCAGTGCTAGTACTAAGGACTATAGCAATCAGCCCCAGCATTTT.

The chain combines TRBV6-5 with TRBJ1-3; D uncertain. The CDR3 is made up of 16 amino acids. Germline V gene data show CDR1 as MNHEY and CDR2 as SVGAGI. Trimming took 5 bases from V and 1 from J, leaving 15 bases between them. In DNA form, the CDR3 reads TGTGCCAGCAGTCCCACACGAACATCATCTGGAAACACCATATATTTT. Encoded protein: CASSPTRTSSGNTIYF.

This clonotype has a count of ten or more. V is TRBV5-1 and J is TRBJ2-5; 11 bases align to TRBD2. The CDR3 loop spans 17 amino acids. Looked up from germline, CDR1 is SGHRS and CDR2 is YFSETQ. Trimming at V came to 4 bases and at J to 0 bases, leaving 8 bases not matched to a gene. CDR3: CASSPGSSGGYQETQYF. CDR3 DNA sequence: TGCGCCAGCAGCCCGGGATCTAGCGGGGGGTACCAAGAGACCCAGTACTTC.

There are many counts of this clonotype. The chain joins TRBV7-9 to TRBJ2-1; 7 bases fit TRBD1. V lost 1 base, J lost 2 bases, and 2 bases stayed unmatched. Looked up from germline, CDR1 is SEHNR and CDR2 is FQNEAQ (reference sequence). The CDR3 has 15 amino acids. CDR3: CASSLGQGAYNEQFF. The CDR3 bases are TGTGCCAGCAGCTTAGGACAGGGAGCCTACAATGAGCAGTTCTTC.